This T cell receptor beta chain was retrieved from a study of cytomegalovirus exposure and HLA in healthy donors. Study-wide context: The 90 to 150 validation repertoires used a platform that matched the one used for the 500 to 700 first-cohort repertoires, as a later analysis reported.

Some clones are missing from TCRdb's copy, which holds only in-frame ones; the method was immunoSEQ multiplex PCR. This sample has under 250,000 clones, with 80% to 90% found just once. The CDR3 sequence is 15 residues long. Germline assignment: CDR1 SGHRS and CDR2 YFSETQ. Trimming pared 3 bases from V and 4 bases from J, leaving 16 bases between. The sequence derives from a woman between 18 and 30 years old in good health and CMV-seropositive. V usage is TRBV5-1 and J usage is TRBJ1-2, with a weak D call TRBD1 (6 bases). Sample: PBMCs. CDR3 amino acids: CASSSFGQPVYGYTF. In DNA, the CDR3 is TGCGCCAGCAGCTCCTTCGGACAGCCCGTCTATGGCTACACCTTC.